The source of this TCR beta chain is a study of blood T cell repertoires in COVID-19. At the level of the study: Sites in the United States, Italy and Spain provided acute and convalescent COVID-19 samples.

The junction had 3 bases not matched to a gene; V was cut back by 6 bases and J by 4 bases. This CDR3 region has 14 residues. Per the germline V gene, CDR1 is MDHEN and CDR2 is SYDVKM. Original handling: Nucleated cell counts were estimated from reference gene primer amplification. Here immunoSEQ multiplex PCR was the method, and the copy in TCRdb shows in-frame clones only, minus some. D and trimming were read from the DNA, whereas the V and J calls and clone size are those reported in that table. The sample lists around 94,000 clones; about 80% were seen once. The sequence derives from a man aged 55-75 years with acute or convalescent COVID-19. J is TRBJ2-2 and V is TRBV28, with 9 positions matching TRBD1. Sequencing input: peripheral blood. The CDR3, as DNA: TGTGCCAGCAGGGACAGGGGATCCACCGGGGAGCTGTTTTTT. Translated, it gives CASRDRGSTGELFF. Supplemented by reference TRBV28 and TRBJ2-2, the full variable domain reads DVKVTQSSRYLVKRTGEKVFLECVQDMDHENMFWYRQDPGLGLRLIYFSYDVKMKEKGDIPEGYSVSREKKERFSLILESASTNQTSMYLCASRDRGSTGELFFGEGSRLTVL.